One sample yielded the 20 T cell receptor beta chains listed below, sequenced in a study of blood T cell repertoires in COVID-19. Repertoires were generated with immunoSEQ multiplex PCR, while TCRdb's copy carries only in-frame clones and drops some. The sample lists some 260,000 clones, about 80% seen once, with 8.9% in the top ten. Specimen: peripheral blood. Every receptor here comes from a man older than 75 with acute or convalescent COVID-19.

CDR3 sequence (DNA): TGTGCCAGCAGCTTAGCTCTCGCTAGCGGGAGTCTTAATGAGCAGTTCTTC. Residues: CASSLALASGSLNEQFF. The chain links TRBV7-9 to TRBJ2-1; 10 bases agree with TRBD2. The CDR3 runs to 17 residues. V shed 0 bases, J shed 7 bases, and the junction held 9 bases outside the gene matches. Germline V gene lookup returns CDR1 SEHNR and CDR2 FQNEAQ (reference sequence).

This clone was detected a few times. The rearrangement joins TRBV6-5 to TRBJ1-2, with D possibly being TRBD1 (6 bases). Trimming left V 0 bases short and J 4 bases short, with 15 bases between. The CDR3 consists of 16 residues. Germline V lookup: CDR1 MNHEY, CDR2 SVGAGI. The chain's CDR3 is CASSYSESRGAYGYTF. The DNA of the CDR3 is TGTGCCAGCAGTTACTCGGAATCCAGGGGAGCCTATGGCTACACCTTC.

CDR3: CASRALNYGYTF. The CDR3 DNA sequence: TGTGCCAGCAGGGCTCTTAACTATGGCTACACCTTC. The rearrangement uses TRBV6-5 and TRBJ1-2, with D unclear. Between the trimmed V and J ends, which lost 6 bases and 1 base, there was a span of 6 bases. Germline V gene sequence: CDR1 MNHEY, CDR2 SVGAGI. This CDR3 contains 12 residues.

J is TRBJ2-2 and V is TRBV6-1; 8 bases fit TRBD1. Looked up from germline, CDR1 is MNHNS and CDR2 is SASEGT. J gave up 0 bases and V 4 bases, and 4 bases lay outside the gene matches. This CDR3 contains 16 residues. CDR3 coding DNA: TGTGCCAGCAGTGGACAGGGGCCCACGAACACCGGGGAGCTGTTTTTT. Its translation is CASSGQGPTNTGELFF.

V and J are TRBV19 and TRBJ2-7; tentative D call: TRBD1 (6 bases). The V end was cut by 5 bases, the J end by 5 bases, with 19 bases between. The CDR3 runs 15 residues. The germline V gene encodes CDR1 LNHDA and CDR2 SQIVND (reference sequence). CDR3 bases: TGTGCCAGTAGTGGTGTAGGACAGAAAGGGGACGAGCAGTACTTC. Amino acids: CASSGVGQKGDEQYF. Using reference TRBV19 and TRBJ2-7 for the parts outside the CDR3, the full variable domain is DGGITQSPKYLFRKEGQNVTLSCEQNLNHDAMYWYRQDPGQGLRLIYYSQIVNDFQKGDIAEGYSVSREKKESFPLTVTSAQKNPTAFYLCASSGVGQKGDEQYFGPGTRLTVT.

The chain has TRBV6-1 and TRBJ1-6; 7 bases fit TRBD1. Germline V gives CDR1 MNHNS, CDR2 SASEGT. V trimming: 2 bases; J trimming: 7 bases; junction bases outside the gene matches: 5. The CDR3 is 15 residues long. CDR3 DNA: TGTGCCAGCAGTGAACGGGACAGTAAAAATTCACCCCTCCACTTT. Protein sequence: CASSERDSKNSPLHF.

V and J are TRBV18 and TRBJ1-2, with a weak D call TRBD1 (6 bases). The CDR3 extends over 12 amino acids. Germline V gene sequence: CDR1 KGHSH, CDR2 LQKENI. The germline V and J ends were trimmed by 2 bases and 8 bases, with 9 bases remaining between them. CDR3 in DNA: TGTGCCAGCTCACCAGGGACACAGGGCTACACCTTC. Encoded protein: CASSPGTQGYTF.

V gene TRBV2 combines with J gene TRBJ2-7; 7 bases agree with TRBD1. The V and J ends lost 6 bases and 6 bases, in that order; junction bases with no gene match: 14. This CDR3 has 15 residues. Germline assignment: CDR1 SNHLY and CDR2 FYNNEI. This CDR3 is CASRLEAGGVGEQYF. The DNA of the CDR3 is TGTGCCAGCAGGTTGGAGGCAGGGGGTGTCGGCGAGCAGTACTTC. Full variable domain (remainder filled in from reference TRBV2 and TRBJ2-7): EPEVTQTPSHQVTQMGQEVILRCVPISNHLYFYWYRQILGQKVEFLVSFYNNEISEKSEIFDDQFSVERPDGSNFTLKIRSTKLEDSAMYFCASRLEAGGVGEQYFGPGTRLTVT.

The chain links TRBV27 to TRBJ2-7; 9 bases fit TRBD1. The CDR3 consists of 15 residues. Germline V gene sequence: CDR1 MNHEY, CDR2 SMNVEV (reference sequence). V trimming: 2 bases; J trimming: 7 bases; junction bases outside the gene matches: 9. CDR3 sequence (DNA): TGTGCCAGCAGTTTAAAGGGGACAGGGCGTGTAGAGCAGTACTTC. Translation: CASSLKGTGRVEQYF.

The chain's CDR3 is CASSLEGGLAYNEQFF. The CDR3 region has the DNA TGTGCCAGCAGTTTGGAAGGGGGTCTAGCCTACAATGAGCAGTTCTTC. J is TRBJ2-1 and V is TRBV6-5, with D perhaps matching TRBD1 (6 bases). V was trimmed by 4 bases and J by 2 bases, leaving 15 bases between them. Per germline, CDR1 MNHEY and CDR2 SVGAGI. This CDR3 is built from 16 residues.

This rearrangement joins TRBV27 to TRBJ1-2, with 7 bases lining up with TRBD1. The CDR3 totals 13 residues. The junction had 5 bases not matched to a gene; V was cut back by 2 bases and J by 8 bases. Germline CDR1 and CDR2: MNHEY and SMNVEV (reference sequence). The CDR3 bases are TGTGCCAGCAGTTTAAGGGGGCAGGGGGGCTACACCTTC. This sequence encodes CASSLRGQGGYTF.

This clone appeared once. The chain uses TRBV3-1 (or the pseudogene TRBV3-2) and TRBJ2-3, with a tentative D call TRBD2 (5 bases). The CDR3 spans 16 residues. CDR1 is LGHDT and CDR2 is YNNKEL in the germline V gene (reference sequence). Trimming stripped 1 base from V and 1 base from J, with 12 bases between. The CDR3 is CASSQASQRRTDTQYF. The CDR3 DNA is TGTGCCAGCAGCCAAGCGTCACAGCGGCGCACAGATACGCAGTATTTT.

This chain links TRBV28 with TRBJ1-1; D is undetermined. The CDR3 length is 13 residues. CDR1 and CDR2 (germline): MDHEN, SYDVKM. V was pared by 11 bases and J by 1 base, with 14 bases between. In DNA, the CDR3 is TGTGCCGCTCACCGTTCAGGGAACACTGAAGCTTTCTTT. The encoded protein is CAAHRSGNTEAFF.

V usage is TRBV6-5 and J usage is TRBJ1-5, with unresolved D. This CDR3 has 14 residues. Per germline, CDR1 MNHEY and CDR2 SVGAGI. V was trimmed by 2 bases and J by 6 bases, leaving 11 bases between them. The CDR3 DNA follows: TGTGCCAGCAGTTACCGGCAGGACTTTCAGCCCCAGCATTTT. This gives the protein CASSYRQDFQPQHF.

The V call is TRBV7-8, the J call TRBJ2-2, with TRBD1 matching 9 bases. J lost 7 bases, V lost 3 bases, and 6 bases had no gene match. The CDR3 covers 15 residues. Germline loops: CDR1 SGHVS, CDR2 FQNEAQ. The CDR3 sequence is CASSLSRDRVGELFF. The DNA of the CDR3 is TGTGCCAGCAGCTTGTCCCGGGACAGGGTCGGGGAGCTGTTTTTT.

The chain has TRBV2 and TRBJ1-4; TRBD1 is a possible D gene (6 bases). Germline CDR1 reads SNHLY; CDR2 reads FYNNEI. This CDR3 is built from 15 residues. Trimming took off 6 bases at V and 6 bases at J, with 17 bases between the two ends. CDR3 bases: TGTGCCAGCAGCTCACAGGGCTTGCCAGATGAAAAACTGTTTTTT. Its translation: CASSSQGLPDEKLFF.

This clone was detected only a few times. The V call is TRBV3-1 (or the pseudogene TRBV3-2), the J call TRBJ1-3; possible D gene TRBD1, 5 bases. The CDR3 totals 16 residues. V dropped 0 bases and J dropped 5 bases, with 14 bases sitting between them. Germline V gene sequence: CDR1 LGHDT, CDR2 YNNKEL (reference sequence). The CDR3 protein is CASSQDTRAIRNTIYF. The CDR3 DNA reads TGTGCCAGCAGCCAAGATACCAGGGCGATTCGAAACACCATATATTTT.

This rearrangement joins TRBV9 to TRBJ2-5; maybe TRBD2 (6 bases). Trimming shortened V by 0 bases and J by 4 bases, and 10 bases separated the two germline ends. Germline CDR1 SGDLS, CDR2 YYNGEE. The CDR3 covers 14 residues. The DNA of the CDR3 is TGTGCCAGCAGCGTAGGGAGGGGAAGAGAGACCCAGTACTTC. Protein sequence: CASSVGRGRETQYF.

The chain couples TRBV2 to TRBJ1-2; D not resolved. Between the trimmed V and J ends, which lost 7 bases and 0 bases, there was a span of 15 bases. The CDR3 loop spans 15 amino acids. Germline CDR1 and CDR2: SNHLY and FYNNEI. CDR3 sequence reads: CASTRQMGANYGYTF. CDR3 in DNA: TGTGCCAGCACACGCCAGATGGGAGCTAACTATGGCTACACCTTC.

The chain has TRBV5-1 and TRBJ1-5; D not resolved. V lost 4 bases, J lost 1 base, and 9 bases lay in between. The CDR3 has 14 amino acids. The V gene's germline CDR1 is SGHRS and CDR2 YFSETQ. The CDR3 sequence: CASSAGTSNQPQHF. CDR3 in DNA: TGCGCCAGCAGCGCAGGTACGAGCAATCAGCCCCAGCATTTT.